This is a list of T cell receptor beta chains from one sample in a study of T cells in Graves' hyperthyroidism and ophthalmopathy. From the multiplex PCR reads, TCRdb called clonotypes with MiXCR, one entry per CDR3 protein. The sample includes some 420,000 distinct CDR3 sequences, around 13% of them seen just once. The sample comprised blood. These receptors were collected from a young woman with Graves' hyperthyroidism. The CDR3 runs from the conserved cysteine through the conserved F or W. Fields, in order: J gene, D gene, clone size, V gene, CDR3 protein, CDR3 DNA. A D gene is named only where the DNA matches it firmly. Only some rows state a clone size, as once, few, many or a class for expanded clones.

J gene: TRBJ1-2
D gene: TRBD1
clone size: many
V gene: TRBV28
CDR3 protein: CASNTLRQGIYGYTF
CDR3 DNA: TGTGCCAGCAATACCTTACGACAGGGGATCTATGGCTACACCTTC

J gene: TRBJ1-4
D gene: .
clone size: few
V gene: TRBV29-1
CDR3 protein: CSVVGKTTNEKLFF
CDR3 DNA: TGCAGCGTAGTAGGGAAGACAACTAATGAAAAACTGTTTTTT

J gene: TRBJ1-2
D gene: .
clone size: many
V gene: TRBV7-2
CDR3 protein: CASSLGWRAQHYGYTF
CDR3 DNA: TGTGCCAGCAGCTTAGGTTGGAGGGCCCAGCACTATGGCTACACCTTC

J gene: TRBJ1-5
D gene: .
clone size: many
V gene: TRBV28
CDR3 protein: CASSISGANQPQHF
CDR3 DNA: TGTGCCAGCAGTATCTCAGGGGCCAATCAGCCCCAGCATTTT

J gene: TRBJ2-7
D gene: TRBD2
clone size: few
V gene: TRBV9
CDR3 protein: CASSAGLAGIEQYF
CDR3 DNA: TGTGCCAGCAGCGCTGGACTAGCGGGAATCGAGCAGTACTTC

J gene: TRBJ2-5
D gene: .
clone size: .
V gene: TRBV28
CDR3 protein: CASSLRVLQETQYF
CDR3 DNA: TGTGCCAGCAGTTTGCGGGTCCTCCAAGAGACCCAGTACTTC

J gene: TRBJ1-2
D gene: .
clone size: .
V gene: TRBV3-1
CDR3 protein: CASRGVPGDYGYTF
CDR3 DNA: TGTGCCAGCAGAGGGGTCCCGGGAGACTATGGCTACACCTTC

J gene: TRBJ2-5
D gene: .
clone size: many
V gene: TRBV7-8
CDR3 protein: CASSLAGSVETQYF
CDR3 DNA: TGTGCCAGCAGCTTAGCCGGTTCGGTAGAGACCCAGTACTTC

J gene: TRBJ2-1
D gene: TRBD2
clone size: few
V gene: TRBV9
CDR3 protein: CASSVRLAGGLGEQFF
CDR3 DNA: TGTGCCAGCAGCGTAAGGCTAGCGGGAGGTTTGGGTGAGCAGTTCTTC

J gene: TRBJ2-3
D gene: TRBD2
clone size: many
V gene: TRBV27
CDR3 protein: CASSLIGGTRDTQYF
CDR3 DNA: TGTGCCAGCAGTTTAATCGGGGGGACGAGAGATACGCAGTATTTT

J gene: TRBJ2-7
D gene: TRBD2
clone size: .
V gene: TRBV9
CDR3 protein: CASSITPSGSLYEQYF
CDR3 DNA: TGTGCCAGCAGCATCACCCCTAGCGGGAGTCTCTACGAGCAGTACTTC

J gene: TRBJ2-1
D gene: .
clone size: once
V gene: TRBV6-4
CDR3 protein: CASSLEKGSYNEQFF
CDR3 DNA: TGTGCCAGCAGCCTAGAGAAGGGCTCCTACAATGAGCAGTTCTTC

J gene: TRBJ1-1
D gene: .
clone size: many
V gene: TRBV3-1
CDR3 protein: CASSQSAGRTEAFF
CDR3 DNA: TGTGCCAGCAGCCAATCGGCAGGGAGGACTGAAGCTTTCTTT

J gene: TRBJ2-7
D gene: TRBD1
clone size: few
V gene: TRBV30
CDR3 protein: CAWATTGGTYEQYF
CDR3 DNA: TGTGCCTGGGCCACAACAGGGGGCACCTACGAGCAGTACTTC

J gene: TRBJ2-7
D gene: TRBD2
clone size: .
V gene: TRBV7-8
CDR3 protein: CASTQRTSGKMNEQYF
CDR3 DNA: TGTGCCAGCACCCAGCGGACTAGCGGGAAAATGAACGAGCAGTACTTC

J gene: TRBJ1-1
D gene: .
clone size: many
V gene: TRBV12-3/TRBV12-4
CDR3 protein: CASSPSARGNTEAFF
CDR3 DNA: TGTGCCAGCAGCCCCTCAGCCAGGGGGAACACTGAAGCTTTCTTT

J gene: TRBJ1-2
D gene: .
clone size: many
V gene: TRBV6-1
CDR3 protein: CASRYAETNYGYTF
CDR3 DNA: TGTGCCAGCAGATACGCGGAAACAAACTATGGCTACACCTTC

J gene: TRBJ2-7
D gene: TRBD2
clone size: few
V gene: TRBV12-5
CDR3 protein: CASVQSPGGSYEQYF
CDR3 DNA: TGTGCTAGTGTACAATCCCCGGGGGGCTCCTACGAGCAGTACTTC

J gene: TRBJ1-5
D gene: TRBD1
clone size: many
V gene: TRBV20-1
CDR3 protein: CSARSRAGGSPQPQHF
CDR3 DNA: TGCAGTGCTAGGAGCCGGGCAGGGGGAAGTCCTCAGCCCCAGCATTTT

J gene: TRBJ2-1
D gene: TRBD2
clone size: .
V gene: TRBV19
CDR3 protein: CASSTTGTSGSVYNEQFF
CDR3 DNA: TGTGCCAGTAGTACAACCGGGACTAGCGGGAGTGTTTACAATGAGCAGTTCTTC

J gene: TRBJ1-2
D gene: .
clone size: many
V gene: TRBV28
CDR3 protein: CASSSQAGSYGYTF
CDR3 DNA: TGTGCCAGCAGTTCCCAGGCAGGTAGCTATGGCTACACCTTC

J gene: TRBJ1-1
D gene: .
clone size: many
V gene: TRBV27
CDR3 protein: CASSLSQIMNTEAFF
CDR3 DNA: TGTGCCAGCAGTTTATCGCAGATTATGAACACTGAAGCTTTCTTT

J gene: TRBJ1-4
D gene: TRBD1
clone size: many
V gene: TRBV7-2
CDR3 protein: CASSYNRGPNEKLFF
CDR3 DNA: TGTGCCAGCAGCTACAACAGGGGGCCAAATGAAAAACTGTTTTTT

J gene: TRBJ2-5
D gene: .
clone size: .
V gene: TRBV2
CDR3 protein: CASILTGGAETQYF
CDR3 DNA: TGTGCCAGCATCCTTACAGGTGGTGCGGAGACCCAGTACTTC

J gene: TRBJ1-5
D gene: .
clone size: many
V gene: TRBV5-6
CDR3 protein: CASSATGIQDEHF
CDR3 DNA: TGTGCCAGCAGCGCGACCGGGATCCAGGACGAGCATTTT

J gene: TRBJ2-5
D gene: .
clone size: many
V gene: TRBV6-5
CDR3 protein: CASSYRRGTGETQYF
CDR3 DNA: TGTGCCAGCAGTTACCGCCGGGGCACAGGGGAGACCCAGTACTTC

J gene: TRBJ2-6
D gene: TRBD1
clone size: few
V gene: TRBV4-3
CDR3 protein: CASSHGTEFSGANVLTF
CDR3 DNA: TGCGCCAGCAGCCACGGGACAGAGTTCTCTGGGGCCAACGTCCTGACTTTC

J gene: TRBJ2-1
D gene: TRBD2
clone size: few
V gene: TRBV7-2
CDR3 protein: CASSSSNPIAGSDEQFF
CDR3 DNA: TGTGCCAGCAGCTCCTCCAATCCCATAGCGGGGTCAGATGAGCAGTTCTTC

J gene: TRBJ2-1
D gene: TRBD2
clone size: many
V gene: TRBV7-2
CDR3 protein: CASSSSPGTSVYNEQFF
CDR3 DNA: TGTGCCAGCAGCTCCTCCCCCGGGACTAGCGTGTACAATGAGCAGTTCTTC

J gene: TRBJ2-1
D gene: TRBD1
clone size: .
V gene: TRBV29-1
CDR3 protein: CSVSGQGNDEQFF
CDR3 DNA: TGCAGCGTCTCCGGACAGGGGAACGATGAGCAGTTCTTC

J gene: TRBJ2-3
D gene: TRBD2
clone size: many
V gene: TRBV7-8
CDR3 protein: CASSLDGTRADTQYF
CDR3 DNA: TGTGCCAGCAGCTTAGACGGGACTAGAGCAGATACGCAGTATTTT

J gene: TRBJ2-5
D gene: .
clone size: .
V gene: TRBV19
CDR3 protein: CASRGDSETQYF
CDR3 DNA: TGTGCCAGTAGGGGCGATTCGGAGACCCAGTACTTC

J gene: TRBJ2-4
D gene: TRBD1
clone size: many
V gene: TRBV11-2
CDR3 protein: CASSFSGQGEFSAPRKNIQYF
CDR3 DNA: TGTGCCAGCAGCTTCTCGGGACAGGGGGAATTTTCGGCCCCCCGCAAAAACATTCAGTACTTC

J gene: TRBJ2-7
D gene: .
clone size: many
V gene: TRBV20-1
CDR3 protein: CSALIRGEQYF
CDR3 DNA: TGCAGTGCCTTAATTCGAGGCGAGCAGTACTTC

J gene: TRBJ2-1
D gene: TRBD2
clone size: once
V gene: TRBV28
CDR3 protein: CATSDLGGGRDNEQFF
CDR3 DNA: TGTGCCACCAGTGATTTGGGGGGGGGTAGGGACAATGAGCAGTTCTTC

J gene: TRBJ2-7
D gene: .
clone size: .
V gene: TRBV5-1
CDR3 protein: CASSPGPGTYEQYF
CDR3 DNA: TGCGCCAGCAGCCCAGGGCCAGGGACCTACGAGCAGTACTTC

J gene: TRBJ1-3
D gene: .
clone size: many
V gene: TRBV18
CDR3 protein: CASSLDRDGGNTIYF
CDR3 DNA: TGTGCCAGCTCACTTGACCGGGACGGCGGAAACACCATATATTTT

J gene: TRBJ2-5
D gene: TRBD2
clone size: .
V gene: TRBV10-2
CDR3 protein: CASSELWTSGTETQYF
CDR3 DNA: TGCGCCAGCAGTGAGTTATGGACTAGCGGGACAGAGACCCAGTACTTC

J gene: TRBJ2-7
D gene: .
clone size: .
V gene: TRBV20-1
CDR3 protein: CSAREAVYEQYF
CDR3 DNA: TGCAGTGCTAGAGAGGCAGTCTACGAGCAGTACTTC

J gene: TRBJ2-2
D gene: .
clone size: many
V gene: TRBV6-2/TRBV6-3
CDR3 protein: CASSYQGGELFF
CDR3 DNA: TGTGCCAGCAGTTACCAAGGAGGGGAGCTGTTTTTT

J gene: TRBJ2-5
D gene: .
clone size: once
V gene: TRBV29-1
CDR3 protein: CSVEKVLRGQETQYF
CDR3 DNA: TGCAGCGTTGAAAAAGTCTTGCGGGGCCAAGAGACCCAGTACTTC

J gene: TRBJ2-2
D gene: TRBD2
clone size: few
V gene: TRBV7-2
CDR3 protein: CASSLGLAESNTGELFF
CDR3 DNA: TGTGCCAGCAGCTTGGGACTAGCGGAGTCGAACACCGGGGAGCTGTTTTTT

J gene: TRBJ2-5
D gene: .
clone size: few
V gene: TRBV7-9
CDR3 protein: CASSSGTEPETQYF
CDR3 DNA: TGTGCCAGCAGCAGCGGGACAGAACCGGAGACCCAGTACTTC

J gene: TRBJ2-2
D gene: .
clone size: .
V gene: TRBV11-2
CDR3 protein: CASSQDNSWGELFF
CDR3 DNA: TGCGCCAGCAGCCAAGATAATAGCTGGGGGGAGCTGTTTTTT

J gene: TRBJ2-1
D gene: .
clone size: many
V gene: TRBV4-1
CDR3 protein: CASSQWGNEQFF
CDR3 DNA: TGCGCCAGCAGCCAATGGGGCAATGAGCAGTTCTTC

J gene: TRBJ2-3
D gene: TRBD2
clone size: many
V gene: TRBV7-2
CDR3 protein: CASSFPSGSKDTQYF
CDR3 DNA: TGTGCCAGCAGCTTCCCTAGCGGGAGTAAGGATACGCAGTATTTT

J gene: TRBJ1-2
D gene: .
clone size: many
V gene: TRBV2
CDR3 protein: CATTTDRSYGYTF
CDR3 DNA: TGTGCCACCACAACCGACAGGTCCTATGGCTACACCTTC

J gene: TRBJ2-1
D gene: TRBD1
clone size: .
V gene: TRBV6-1
CDR3 protein: CASSRQGTYYNEQFF
CDR3 DNA: TGTGCCAGCAGTAGACAGGGTACTTACTACAATGAGCAGTTCTTC

J gene: TRBJ1-2
D gene: TRBD1
clone size: many
V gene: TRBV28
CDR3 protein: CASKRTGVAGYTF
CDR3 DNA: TGTGCCAGCAAACGGACAGGGGTGGCTGGCTACACCTTC

J gene: TRBJ1-6
D gene: TRBD1
clone size: many
V gene: TRBV3-1
CDR3 protein: CASSAGQGSPLHF
CDR3 DNA: TGTGCCAGCAGTGCCGGACAGGGATCACCCCTCCACTTT

J gene: TRBJ2-3
D gene: .
clone size: .
V gene: TRBV4-1
CDR3 protein: CASSQDLGARADTQYF
CDR3 DNA: TGCGCCAGCAGCCAAGATCTAGGGGCTAGAGCAGATACGCAGTATTTT

J gene: TRBJ2-1
D gene: TRBD2
clone size: many
V gene: TRBV2
CDR3 protein: CASSGTSSYNEQFF
CDR3 DNA: TGTGCCAGCAGTGGGACTAGCTCCTACAATGAGCAGTTCTTC

J gene: TRBJ1-5
D gene: .
clone size: once
V gene: TRBV6-2/TRBV6-3
CDR3 protein: CASSYSGRGRQPQHF
CDR3 DNA: TGTGCCAGCAGTTACTCGGGCCGGGGAAGGCAGCCCCAGCATTTT